One T cell receptor (beta chain) is described in this entry. These data originate in a study of control samples from healthy donors and cancer patients. Produced via immunoSEQ multiplex PCR; TCRdb's table is partial and in-frame only. The table has some 80,000 clones, around 94% seen once. This CDR3 is 13 amino acids long. CDR1 and CDR2 (germline): MNHEY, SVGAGI. V lost 7 bases and J 2 bases, leaving 12 bases between the germline ends. V gene TRBV6-5 combines with J gene TRBJ2-7; D may be TRBD1 or TRBD2 (5 bases each). Sequencing was performed on blood. The sequence was collected from a woman aged 60 to 75 in good health. The CDR3 reads CASNRDRTYEQYF. For the CDR3, the DNA is TGTGCCAGCAACCGGGACCGAACCTACGAGCAGTACTTC.